This T cell receptor beta chain was identified in a study of T cell responses to AZD1222 COVID-19 vaccine. Overall study: Second doses that came at about 4 or about 12 weeks were put together. General study results and limits: It should be noted that donors were predominantly white British and more often female, and clonal diversity was possibly underestimated. Repertoire samples came only from after the peak T cell response. Unmutated variant regions reportedly attract nearly half of all spike-specific TCRs.

The protocol was immunoSEQ multiplex PCR, while the TCRdb copy is restricted to in-frame clones and leaves out a portion. The sample records some 170,000 clones, just under 95% being singletons. The CDR3 consists of 15 residues. Germline lookup yields CDR1 SGDLS and CDR2 YYNGEE. Trimming removed 6 bases at V and 2 bases at J, with 16 bases between. For this clone: The antigen is undetermined.

The sample here was peripheral blood, taken on day 0 of AZD1222 vaccination. This chain uses TRBV9 with TRBJ2-3; maybe TRBD2 (6 bases). The receptor comes from an adult in good health. The DNA for the CDR3 is TGTGCCAGCAACCGTTTAGCGGACCTCACAGATACGCAGTATTTT. Translated, it gives CASNRLADLTDTQYF.